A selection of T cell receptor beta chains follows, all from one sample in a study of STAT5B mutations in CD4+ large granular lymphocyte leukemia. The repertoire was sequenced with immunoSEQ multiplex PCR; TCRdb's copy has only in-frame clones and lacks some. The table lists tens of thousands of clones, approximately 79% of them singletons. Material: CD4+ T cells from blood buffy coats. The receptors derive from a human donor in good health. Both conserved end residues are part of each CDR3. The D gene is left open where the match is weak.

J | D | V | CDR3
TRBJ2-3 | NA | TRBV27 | CASSYTGVKGTDTQYF
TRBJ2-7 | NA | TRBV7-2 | CASSLQLAEQYF
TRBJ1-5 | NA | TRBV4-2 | CASSQESNQPQHF
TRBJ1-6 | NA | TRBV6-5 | CASSYDQAYNSPLHF
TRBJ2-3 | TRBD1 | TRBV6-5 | CASSRDRDADTQYF
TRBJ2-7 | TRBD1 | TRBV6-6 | CASSLGQGAYEQYF
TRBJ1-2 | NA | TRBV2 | CASSAVAGVYGYTF
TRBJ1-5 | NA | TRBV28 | CASSLPVNQPQHF
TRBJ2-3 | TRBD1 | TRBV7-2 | CASSVDRGDTQYF
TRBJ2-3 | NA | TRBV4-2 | CASSQDYLASDTQYF
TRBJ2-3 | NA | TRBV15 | CATASGYHTDTQYF
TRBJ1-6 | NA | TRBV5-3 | CARSLDLNSPLHF
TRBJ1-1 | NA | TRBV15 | CATSRGEGVGTEAFF
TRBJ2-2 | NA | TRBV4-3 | CAGSQNPDGSTGELFF
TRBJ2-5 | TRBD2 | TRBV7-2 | CASSLGLAGDQETQYF
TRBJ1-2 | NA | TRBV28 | CASSLSRGYGYTF
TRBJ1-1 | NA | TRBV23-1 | CASSQSRPGPTEAFF